The present TCR beta chain was sequenced within a study of blood T cell repertoires in COVID-19. Study in general: The United States, Italy and Spain supplied acute and convalescent COVID-19 samples. Sources were T cells, B-cell-depleted T cells, or PBMCs; the material itself was cDNA or gDNA.

The authors' processing: Amplified reference gene primers provided the basis for estimating nucleated cell counts. TCRdb's copy holds only in-frame clones and misses some; the assay was immunoSEQ multiplex PCR. The V and J calls and clone size come from that table; D and trimming were worked out from the DNA. This sample carries 50,000 or so clones, around 90% of them seen once, and the ten largest clones take 6.5% to 8%. CDR1 and CDR2 from the germline V gene are SNHLY and FYNNEI. The CDR3 length is 13 residues. V shed 9 bases and J shed 6 bases, with 18 bases lying between them. The clonotype comes from a middle-aged man with active COVID-19. The chain couples TRBV2 to TRBJ2-7; D perhaps matches TRBD2 (5 bases). The specimen was peripheral blood. The CDR3 DNA reads as TGTGCCAGTTACCCGGACTCTTCCCTCGAGCAGTACTTC. It translates to CASYPDSSLEQYF.